These T cell receptor beta chains were read from a single sample in a study of Graves' ophthalmopathy and Graves' hyperthyroidism. One entry per CDR3 protein results from TCRdb running MiXCR on the multiplex PCR reads. The table shows about 660,000 distinct CDR3 sequences, with roughly two fifths occurring only once. The sample taken for sequencing was peripheral blood. These receptors were collected from an adult man with Graves' ophthalmopathy. Each CDR3 is given with its conserved first and last residue. D genes are given only for firm matches. Expanded clones are given a class, and other clones once, few, many or no size at all.

clone size | J gene | V gene | D gene | CDR3 DNA | CDR3 protein
- | TRBJ1-1 | TRBV7-9 | TRBD1 | TGTGCCAGCAGTCCCGAGGACAGGGTCCCTGAAGCTTTCTTT | CASSPEDRVPEAFF
many | TRBJ2-6 | TRBV19 | - | TGTGCCAGTAGTACCACGGGCTCTGGGGCCAACGTCCTGACTTTC | CASSTTGSGANVLTF
- | TRBJ2-7 | TRBV20-1 | - | TGCAGTGCTAGACGGGGAGTGGACGAGCAGTACTTC | CSARRGVDEQYF
- | TRBJ2-3 | TRBV5-5 | TRBD2 | TGTGCCAGCAGGGCGACTAGCGGGAGCACAGATACGCAGTATTTT | CASRATSGSTDTQYF
many | TRBJ2-7 | TRBV2 | - | TGTGCCAGCAGTCAGGGGCCCTACGAGCAGTACTTC | CASSQGPYEQYF
many | TRBJ2-5 | TRBV7-9 | - | TGTGCCAGCAGGCAGGGCAGCCAAGAGACCCAGTACTTC | CASRQGSQETQYF
many | TRBJ2-7 | TRBV29-1 | - | TGCAGCGTGGGCCTTATACCGGGACTTACCTACGAGCAGTACTTC | CSVGLIPGLTYEQYF
few | TRBJ1-6 | TRBV7-2 | - | TGTGCCAGCAGCCAAGTAGTCACGACAAATTCACCCCTCCACTTT | CASSQVVTTNSPLHF
- | TRBJ2-7 | TRBV30 | - | TGTGCCTGGATGACGGGACTGGGGGGCTACGAGCAGTACTTC | CAWMTGLGGYEQYF
many | TRBJ1-1 | TRBV4-3 | - | TGCGCCAGCAGCCAGCAGCTCATGAACACTGAAGCTTTCTTT | CASSQQLMNTEAFF
many | TRBJ1-2 | TRBV10-3 | TRBD1 | TGTGCCATCACCGCCCGACAGGGAGATAACTATGGCTACACCTTC | CAITARQGDNYGYTF
- | TRBJ2-7 | TRBV27 | - | TGTGCCAGCAACGGGGGCTCCGAGCAGTACTTC | CASNGGSEQYF
- | TRBJ2-2 | TRBV25-1 | TRBD1 | TGCGCCAGCAGCCCCCGCTCCGGGACAGCAAACACCGGGGAGCTGTTTTTT | CASSPRSGTANTGELFF
- | TRBJ2-5 | TRBV7-2 | TRBD2 | TGTGTCAGCAGCTTAGTAGCGGGGAAGGAGGAGACCCAGTACTTC | CVSSLVAGKEETQYF
- | TRBJ2-5 | TRBV9 | TRBD2 | TGTGCCAGCAGCGCAACGACTAGCGGGGGGCAAGAGACCCAGTACTTC | CASSATTSGGQETQYF
- | TRBJ1-2 | TRBV20-1 | - | TGCAGTGCTCAAGTAGTTGCCTATGGCTACACCTTC | CSAQVVAYGYTF
- | TRBJ1-3 | TRBV29-1 | - | TGCAGCGCAACCTCGAACACCATATATTTT | CSATSNTIYF
- | TRBJ2-2 | TRBV25-1 | TRBD1 | TGTGCCAGCAGTGACATTGGACAGGGACAGAAGGCCGGGGAGCTGTTTTTT | CASSDIGQGQKAGELFF
many | TRBJ1-2 | TRBV2 | - | TGTGCCAGCATGGGGCCGGTCTACTATGGCTACACCTTC | CASMGPVYYGYTF
few | TRBJ2-7 | TRBV11-2 | - | TGTGCCAGCAGCTTAGAGGGCGGGCTTGGCTACGAGCAGTACTTC | CASSLEGGLGYEQYF
- | TRBJ2-5 | TRBV10-3 | - | TGTGCCAGCAGTTACGGGGGACGTGGAAGAGGGGCTAGTTATCTAGAGACCCAGTACTTC | CASSYGGRGRGASYLETQYF
- | TRBJ2-5 | TRBV10-3 | - | TGTGCCAGCAGTGCCCTGGGGCAAGAGACCCAGTACTTC | CASSALGQETQYF
few | TRBJ2-7 | TRBV10-3 | - | TGTGCCAGCACCCGGGACTCCAGGGAATACTACGAGCAGTACTTC | CASTRDSREYYEQYF
- | TRBJ1-5 | TRBV20-1 | - | TGCAGTGCTAGTCCCTCACAGGGACCAAATCAGCCCCAGCATTTT | CSASPSQGPNQPQHF
- | TRBJ2-2 | TRBV19 | - | TGTGCCAGTACCACGGGTTCCGCGAACACCGGGGAGCTGTTTTTT | CASTTGSANTGELFF
once | TRBJ2-5 | TRBV30 | TRBD1 | TGTGCCTGGAGTGGAGACAGGGGGTTTTCAGAGACCCAGTACTTC | CAWSGDRGFSETQYF
- | TRBJ2-7 | TRBV11-2 | - | TGTGCCAGCAGCTTAGAGTTATTATACGAGCAGTACTTC | CASSLELLYEQYF
few | TRBJ1-3 | TRBV10-3 | - | TGTGCCAGCAGTTACCTAACGGTGACGTCCGATCGTGGAAACACCATATATTTT | CASSYLTVTSDRGNTIYF
few | TRBJ1-3 | TRBV9 | - | TGTGCCAGCAGCGTAGGGCCGGCCTCCATCTCTGGAAACACCATATATTTT | CASSVGPASISGNTIYF
once | TRBJ1-1 | TRBV25-1 | - | TGTGCCATCGGCCTATCAGCGGACACTGAAGCCTTCTTT | CAIGLSADTEAFF
few | TRBJ2-7 | TRBV5-1 | TRBD1 | TGCGCCAGCAGCTGGAACCCTGGACAGGAGTTCTCCTACGAGCAGTACTTC | CASSWNPGQEFSYEQYF
many | TRBJ1-3 | TRBV12-3/TRBV12-4 | - | TGTGCCAGCAGTAGTGGGTGGGGGCCAGGAGGAAACACCATATATTTT | CASSSGWGPGGNTIYF
many | TRBJ1-4 | TRBV5-6 | - | TGTGCCAGCAGCCTATCAGGGGTTGGTGAAAAACTGTTTTTT | CASSLSGVGEKLFF
many | TRBJ2-2 | TRBV24-1 | - | TGTGCCACCAGGGGACAAGACACCGGGGAGCTGTTTTTT | CATRGQDTGELFF
few | TRBJ1-1 | TRBV6-6 | - | TGTGCCAGCAGGCACGGTGGTGAGAAAGGGATGAACACTGAAGCTTTCTTT | CASRHGGEKGMNTEAFF
- | TRBJ2-7 | TRBV12-3/TRBV12-4 | - | TGTGCCAGCAGACGGGCAGGGTCCTTCTACGAGCAGTACTTC | CASRRAGSFYEQYF
few | TRBJ1-5 | TRBV7-3 | - | TGTGCCAGCAGCCTGGACAAATATAGCAATCAGCCCCAGCATTTT | CASSLDKYSNQPQHF
- | TRBJ2-5 | TRBV15 | TRBD1 | TGTGCCACCAGCAAAACACAGGGGGACTCAGCCTACGAGACCCAGTACTTC | CATSKTQGDSAYETQYF
- | TRBJ1-2 | TRBV6-1 | - | TGTGCCAGCAGACTCCAGGACGGTGCTAACTATGGCTACACCTTC | CASRLQDGANYGYTF
many | TRBJ2-6 | TRBV19 | TRBD2 | TGTGCCAGTAGTATGGGGGGGGTCGCTGGGGCCAACGTCCTGACTTTC | CASSMGGVAGANVLTF
- | TRBJ2-2 | TRBV4-2 | - | TGTGCCAGCAGCCAAGATTTAGGGAGGAATACCGGGGAGCTGTTTTTT | CASSQDLGRNTGELFF
many | TRBJ2-7 | TRBV20-1 | - | TGCAGTGCTAGAAGGGGGATCAACGAGCAGTACTTC | CSARRGINEQYF
few | TRBJ2-5 | TRBV12-3/TRBV12-4 | TRBD1 | TGTGCCAGCTCACTCCTCGGACAGGGACGGGAGACCCAGTACTTC | CASSLLGQGRETQYF
- | TRBJ2-7 | TRBV5-1 | TRBD1 | TGCGCCAGCAGCAGGCAGGGACAGGGGCCTAGCTACGAGCAGTACTTC | CASSRQGQGPSYEQYF
few | TRBJ2-2 | TRBV19 | - | TGTGCCAGTAGTGAACAGCAGCTAAACACCGGGGAGCTGTTTTTT | CASSEQQLNTGELFF
- | TRBJ1-1 | TRBV29-1 | TRBD1 | TGCAGCGTTGAAGGGACAGGGTCCCGGGGGATGAACACTGAAGCTTCCTTT | CSVEGTGSRGMNTEASF
few | TRBJ2-5 | TRBV7-2 | TRBD2 | TGTGCCAGCTCACTCGGGACTAGCCCCCAAGAGACCCAGTACTTC | CASSLGTSPQETQYF
- | TRBJ2-5 | TRBV7-2 | - | TGTGCCAGCAGCCCAGGAGGGCGGTACCAAGAGACCCAGTACTTC | CASSPGGRYQETQYF
- | TRBJ2-5 | TRBV29-1 | TRBD2 | TGCAGTTACTCGAGGGTAGCGGGAGCGGGTGAGACCCAGTACTTC | CSYSRVAGAGETQYF
few | TRBJ1-4 | TRBV5-4 | - | TGTGCCAGCAGCCCCGGGGTCGGCAGTACTAATGAAAAACTGTTTTTT | CASSPGVGSTNEKLFF
many | TRBJ2-5 | TRBV19 | - | TGTGCCAGTAGTCCCCGACAGGCAGGTGGAGAGACCCAGTACTTC | CASSPRQAGGETQYF